What follows describes a single TCR beta chain. This entry belongs to a study of blood T cell repertoires in COVID-19. About the study: Specimens from acute and convalescent COVID-19 originated in the United States, Italy and Spain. PBMCs, B-cell-depleted T cells, or T cells were the source of the cDNA or gDNA that made up the material.

Germline V lookup: CDR1 LNHDA, CDR2 SQIVND (reference sequence). With 4 bases removed from V and 1 base from J, the gap between germline ends came to 10 bases. The length of the CDR3 is 14 residues. Clones were sequenced by immunoSEQ multiplex PCR, and TCRdb holds only the in-frame ones, with some missing. This repertoire shows 240,000 or so clones, approximately 90% found once; its top ten account for around 0.98%. The V call is TRBV19, the J call TRBJ2-5, with TRBD2 as a possible D gene (6 bases). The source of this sequence is a woman in her forties who had recovered from COVID-19. Sequences were obtained from peripheral blood. CDR3: CASSTGGTQETQYF. For the CDR3, the DNA is TGTGCCAGTAGTACCGGGGGAACCCAAGAGACCCAGTACTTC.